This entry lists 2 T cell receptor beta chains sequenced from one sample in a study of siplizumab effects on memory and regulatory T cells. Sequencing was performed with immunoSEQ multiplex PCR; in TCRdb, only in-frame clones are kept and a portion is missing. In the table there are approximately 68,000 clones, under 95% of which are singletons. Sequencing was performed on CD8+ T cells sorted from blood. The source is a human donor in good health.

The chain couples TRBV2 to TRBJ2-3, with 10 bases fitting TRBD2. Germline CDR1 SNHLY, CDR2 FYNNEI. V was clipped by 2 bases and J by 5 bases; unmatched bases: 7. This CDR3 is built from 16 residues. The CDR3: CASSEYTSGNGDTQYF. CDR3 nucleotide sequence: TGTGCCAGCAGTGAATACACTAGCGGGAATGGAGATACGCAGTATTTT.

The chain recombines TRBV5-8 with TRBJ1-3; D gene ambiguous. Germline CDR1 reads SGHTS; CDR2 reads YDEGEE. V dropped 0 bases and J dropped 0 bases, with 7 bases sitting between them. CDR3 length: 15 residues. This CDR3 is CASSLGVSSGNTIYF. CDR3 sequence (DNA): TGTGCCAGCAGCTTGGGCGTGAGCTCTGGAAACACCATATATTTT.